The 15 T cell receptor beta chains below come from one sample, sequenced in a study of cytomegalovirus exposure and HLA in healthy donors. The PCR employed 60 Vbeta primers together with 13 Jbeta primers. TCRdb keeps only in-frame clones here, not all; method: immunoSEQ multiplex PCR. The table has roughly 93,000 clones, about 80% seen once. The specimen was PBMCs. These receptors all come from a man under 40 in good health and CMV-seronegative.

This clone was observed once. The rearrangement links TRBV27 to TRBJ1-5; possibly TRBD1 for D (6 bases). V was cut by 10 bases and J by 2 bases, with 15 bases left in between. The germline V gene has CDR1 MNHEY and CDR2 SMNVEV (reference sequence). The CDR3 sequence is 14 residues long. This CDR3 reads CATWTATGNQPQHF. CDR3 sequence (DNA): TGTGCCACTTGGACAGCCACGGGCAATCAGCCCCAGCATTTT.

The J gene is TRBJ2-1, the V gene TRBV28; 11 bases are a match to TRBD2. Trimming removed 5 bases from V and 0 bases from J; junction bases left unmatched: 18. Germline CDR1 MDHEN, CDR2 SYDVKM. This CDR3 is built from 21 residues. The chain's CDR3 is CASSTPALAGEGDSSYNEQFF. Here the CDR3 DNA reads TGTGCCAGCAGTACCCCCGCACTAGCGGGAGAGGGGGACAGCTCCTACAATGAGCAGTTCTTC.

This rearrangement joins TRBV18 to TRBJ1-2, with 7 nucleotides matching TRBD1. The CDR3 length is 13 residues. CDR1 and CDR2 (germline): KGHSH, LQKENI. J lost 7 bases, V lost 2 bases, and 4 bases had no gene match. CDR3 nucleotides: TGTGCCAGCTCACCAGACAGGGAAGGTGGCTACACCTTC. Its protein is CASSPDREGGYTF. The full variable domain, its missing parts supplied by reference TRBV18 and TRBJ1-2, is NAGVMQNPRHLVRRRGQEARLRCSPMKGHSHVYWYRQLPEEGLKFMVYLQKENIIDESGMPKERFSAEFPKEGPSILRIQQVVRGDSAAYFCASSPDREGGYTFGSGTRLTVV.

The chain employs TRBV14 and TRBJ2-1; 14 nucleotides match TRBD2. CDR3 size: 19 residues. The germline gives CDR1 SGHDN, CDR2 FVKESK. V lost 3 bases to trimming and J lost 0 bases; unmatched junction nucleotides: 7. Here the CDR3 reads CASSQKGLAGEGSYNEQFF. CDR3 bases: TGTGCCAGCAGCCAGAAGGGACTAGCGGGAGAGGGCTCCTACAATGAGCAGTTCTTC.

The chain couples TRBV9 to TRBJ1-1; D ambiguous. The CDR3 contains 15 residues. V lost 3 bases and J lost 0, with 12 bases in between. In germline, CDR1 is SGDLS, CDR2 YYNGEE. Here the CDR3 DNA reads TGTGCCAGCAGCGCGAGTGTCCCTGTGAACACTGAAGCTTTCTTT. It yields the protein CASSASVPVNTEAFF.

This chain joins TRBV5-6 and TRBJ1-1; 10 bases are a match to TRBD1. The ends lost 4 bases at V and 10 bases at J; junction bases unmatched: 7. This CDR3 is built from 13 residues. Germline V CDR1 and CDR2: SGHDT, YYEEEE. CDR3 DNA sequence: TGTGCCAGCAGCGTGACAGGGGGCACCCGAGCTTTCTTT. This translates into CASSVTGGTRAFF. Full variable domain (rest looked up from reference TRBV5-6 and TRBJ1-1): DAGVTQSPTHLIKTRGQQVTLRCSPKSGHDTVSWYQQALGQGPQFIFQYYEEEERQRGNFPDRFSGHQFPNYSSELNVNALLLGDSALYLCASSVTGGTRAFFGQGTRLTVV.

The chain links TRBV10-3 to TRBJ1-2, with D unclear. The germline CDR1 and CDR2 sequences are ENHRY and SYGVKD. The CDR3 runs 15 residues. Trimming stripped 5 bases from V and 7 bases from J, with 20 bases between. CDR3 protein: CAISPITGLSGGYTF. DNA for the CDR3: TGTGCCATCAGTCCCATCACTGGACTATCGGGTGGCTACACCTTC.

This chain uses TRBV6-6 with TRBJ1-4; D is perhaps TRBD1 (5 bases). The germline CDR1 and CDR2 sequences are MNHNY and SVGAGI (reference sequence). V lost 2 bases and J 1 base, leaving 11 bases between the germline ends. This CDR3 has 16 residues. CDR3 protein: CASSYLRGGTNEKLFF. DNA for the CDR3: TGTGCCAGCAGTTACCTTCGGGGGGGAACTAATGAAAAACTGTTTTTT.

The CDR3 coding sequence is TGCAGCGTTGAAGGGCAGGGGACCTACGAGCAGTACTTC. Its translation is CSVEGQGTYEQYF. The chain uses TRBV29-1 and TRBJ2-7, with D possibly being TRBD1 (6 bases). The length of the CDR3 is 13 residues. The germline CDR1 and CDR2 sequences are SQVTM and ANQGSEA. V was shortened by 1 base and J by 2 bases, with 9 bases between the two germline ends.

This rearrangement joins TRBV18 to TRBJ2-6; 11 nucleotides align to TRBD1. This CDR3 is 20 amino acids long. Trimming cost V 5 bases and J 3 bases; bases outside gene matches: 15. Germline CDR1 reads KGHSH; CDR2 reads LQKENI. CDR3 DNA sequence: TGTGCCAGCTCAGATCTCTGGACAGGGGGCAATGCAGTTGGGGCCAACGTCCTGACTTTC. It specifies CASSDLWTGGNAVGANVLTF.

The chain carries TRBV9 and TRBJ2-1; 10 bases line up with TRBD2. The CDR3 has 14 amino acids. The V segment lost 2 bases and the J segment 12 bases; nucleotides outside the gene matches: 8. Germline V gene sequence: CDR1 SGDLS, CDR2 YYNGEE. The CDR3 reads CASSVFLAGGWQFF. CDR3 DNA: TGTGCCAGCAGCGTTTTCTTAGCGGGAGGTTGGCAGTTCTTC.

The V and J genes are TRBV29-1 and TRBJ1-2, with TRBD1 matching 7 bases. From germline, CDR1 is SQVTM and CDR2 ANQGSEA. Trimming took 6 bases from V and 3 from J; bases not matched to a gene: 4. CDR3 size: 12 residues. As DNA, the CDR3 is TGCAGCGTGATAGGGACAGACTATGGCTACACCTTC. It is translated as CSVIGTDYGYTF.

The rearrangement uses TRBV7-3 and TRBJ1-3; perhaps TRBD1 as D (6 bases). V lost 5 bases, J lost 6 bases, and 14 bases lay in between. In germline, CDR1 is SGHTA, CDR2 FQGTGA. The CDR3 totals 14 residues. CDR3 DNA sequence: TGTGCCAGCAGCCGCACAGGGTCGGAAAACACCATATATTTT. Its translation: CASSRTGSENTIYF.

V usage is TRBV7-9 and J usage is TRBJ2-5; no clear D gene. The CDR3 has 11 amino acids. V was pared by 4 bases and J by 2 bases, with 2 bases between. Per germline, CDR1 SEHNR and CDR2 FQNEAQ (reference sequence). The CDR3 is CASSSQETQYF. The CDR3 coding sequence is TGTGCCAGCAGCTCACAAGAGACCCAGTACTTC.

This CDR3 is CASSLGVSSQETQYF. CDR3 in DNA: TGTGCCAGCAGCTTAGGCGTTAGCAGCCAAGAGACCCAGTACTTC. The chain joins TRBV11-2 to TRBJ2-5; D not certain. The CDR3 has 15 residues. Germline V gene sequence: CDR1 SGHAT, CDR2 FQNNGV. The V gene lost 1 base and the J gene lost 1 base, with 10 bases spanning the gap.